This TCR beta chain originates from a study of blood T cell repertoires in COVID-19. Study information: PBMCs, B-cell-depleted T cells, or T cells provided the cDNA or gDNA that made up the material.

The CDR3 consists of 12 residues. V was shortened by 5 bases and J by 5 bases, with 8 bases between the two germline ends. In the study's own analysis: Reference gene primers were amplified, and this amplification served to estimate nucleated cell counts. Clones were read by immunoSEQ multiplex PCR, and TCRdb kept only the in-frame ones, dropping some. From that table come the V and J calls and clone size; the DNA was used to work out D and trimming. The sample consists of roughly 330,000 clones, roughly 89% of them appearing once. The chain links TRBV12-3 or TRBV12-4 to TRBJ2-3; D is perhaps TRBD1 (6 bases). This clonotype originated in a man aged 25 to 45 with COVID-19, enrolled during active disease. The specimen was peripheral blood. The CDR3: CASSQGGDTQYF. As DNA, the CDR3 is TGTGCCAGCAGTCAAGGGGGAGATACGCAGTATTTT.